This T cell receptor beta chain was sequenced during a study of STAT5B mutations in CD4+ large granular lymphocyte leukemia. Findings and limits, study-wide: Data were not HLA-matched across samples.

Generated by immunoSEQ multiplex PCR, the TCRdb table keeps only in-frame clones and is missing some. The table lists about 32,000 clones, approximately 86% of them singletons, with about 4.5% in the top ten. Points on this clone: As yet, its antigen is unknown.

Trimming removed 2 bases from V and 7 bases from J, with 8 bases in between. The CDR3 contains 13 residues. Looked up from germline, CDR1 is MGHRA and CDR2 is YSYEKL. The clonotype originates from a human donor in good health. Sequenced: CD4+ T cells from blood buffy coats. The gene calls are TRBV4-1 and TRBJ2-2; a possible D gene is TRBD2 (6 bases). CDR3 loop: CASSQLANGELFF. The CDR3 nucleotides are TGCGCCAGCAGCCAACTAGCGAACGGGGAGCTGTTTTTT.